This T cell receptor beta chain is from a study of blood T cells in healthy people across ages. The V gene's germline CDR1 is SNHLY and CDR2 FYNNEI. This CDR3 region has 12 residues. Through a sample-barcoded 5' primer and a J-beta primer mix, a second PCR was run for about 6 to 12 cycles. Individual samples furnished no less than 3 million CDR3-containing paired-end reads apiece. In TCRdb, the 5' RACE reads were re-called with MiXCR into one record per CDR3 protein. The repertoire has 1.5 million to 2 million distinct CDR3 sequences, about two fifths of them found once; the top ten carry under 30%. The chain has TRBV2 and TRBJ2-4; D is possibly TRBD1 (5 bases). The DNA matches TRBJ2-7 better at its end, which makes the J call doubtful. The sequence derives from a human donor in good health. The source material was blood. The CDR3 reads CASSDVGDEQYF. CDR3 coding DNA: TGTGCCAGCAGTGACGTAGGGGACGAGCAGTACTTC.